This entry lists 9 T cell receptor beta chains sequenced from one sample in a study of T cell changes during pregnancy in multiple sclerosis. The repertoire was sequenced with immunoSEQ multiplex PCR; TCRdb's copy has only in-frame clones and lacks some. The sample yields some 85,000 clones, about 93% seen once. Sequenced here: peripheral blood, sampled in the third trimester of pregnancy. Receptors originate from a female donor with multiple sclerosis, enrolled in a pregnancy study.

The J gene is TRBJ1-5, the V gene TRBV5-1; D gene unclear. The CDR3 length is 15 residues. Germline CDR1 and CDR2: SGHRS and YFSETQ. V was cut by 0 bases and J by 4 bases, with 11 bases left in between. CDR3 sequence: CASSLAGGPNQPQHF. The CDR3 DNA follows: TGCGCCAGCAGCTTGGCGGGCGGGCCTAATCAGCCCCAGCATTTT. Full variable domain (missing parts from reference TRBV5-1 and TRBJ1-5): KAGVTQTPRYLIKTRGQQVTLSCSPISGHRSVSWYQQTPGQGLQFLFEYFSETQRNKGNFPGRFSGRQFSNSRSEMNVSTLELGDSALYLCASSLAGGPNQPQHFGDGTRLSIL.

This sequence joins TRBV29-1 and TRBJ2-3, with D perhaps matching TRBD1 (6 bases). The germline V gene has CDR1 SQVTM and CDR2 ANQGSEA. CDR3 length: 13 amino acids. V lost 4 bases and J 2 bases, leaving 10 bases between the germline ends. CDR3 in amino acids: CSVGHRVTDTQYF. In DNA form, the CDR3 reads TGCAGCGTTGGGCACAGGGTCACAGATACGCAGTATTTT.

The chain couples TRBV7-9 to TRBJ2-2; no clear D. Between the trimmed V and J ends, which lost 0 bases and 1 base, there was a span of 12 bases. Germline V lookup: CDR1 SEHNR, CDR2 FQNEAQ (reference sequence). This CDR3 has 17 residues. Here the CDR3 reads CASSLAGRLLNTGELFF. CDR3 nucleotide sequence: TGTGCCAGCAGCTTAGCGGGCCGATTACTGAACACCGGGGAGCTGTTTTTT.

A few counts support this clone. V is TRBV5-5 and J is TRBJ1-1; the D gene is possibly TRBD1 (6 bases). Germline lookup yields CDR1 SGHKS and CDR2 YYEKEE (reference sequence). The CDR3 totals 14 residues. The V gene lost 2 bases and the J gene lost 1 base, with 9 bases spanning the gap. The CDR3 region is CASSFHRANTEAFF. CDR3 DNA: TGTGCCAGCAGCTTTCACAGGGCGAACACTGAAGCTTTCTTT.

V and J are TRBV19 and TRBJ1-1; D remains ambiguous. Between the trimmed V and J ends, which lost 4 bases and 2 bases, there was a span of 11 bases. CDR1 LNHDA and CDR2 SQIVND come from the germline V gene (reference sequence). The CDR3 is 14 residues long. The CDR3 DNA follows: TGTGCCAGTAGTAGCCGGACTGGAAACACTGAAGCTTTCTTT. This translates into CASSSRTGNTEAFF.

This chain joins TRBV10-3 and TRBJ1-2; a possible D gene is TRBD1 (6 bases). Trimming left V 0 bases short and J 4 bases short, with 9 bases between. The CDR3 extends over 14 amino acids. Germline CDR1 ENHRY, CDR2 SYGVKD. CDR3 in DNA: TGTGCCATCAGTGAGTCCGGGGGGCCCTATGGCTACACCTTC. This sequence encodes CAISESGGPYGYTF.

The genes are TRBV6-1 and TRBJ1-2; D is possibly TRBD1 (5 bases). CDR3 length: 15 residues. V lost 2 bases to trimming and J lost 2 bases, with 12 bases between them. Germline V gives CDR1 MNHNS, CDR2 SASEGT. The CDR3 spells CASSEWGGSNYGYTF. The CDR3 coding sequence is TGTGCCAGCAGTGAATGGGGGGGAAGCAACTATGGCTACACCTTC.

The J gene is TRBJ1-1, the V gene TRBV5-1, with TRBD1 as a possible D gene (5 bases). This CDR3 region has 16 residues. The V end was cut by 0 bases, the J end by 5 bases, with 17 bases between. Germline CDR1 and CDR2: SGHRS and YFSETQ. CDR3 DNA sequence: TGCGCCAGCAGCTTGGCTGGGGCCTACAGGACGACTGAAGCTTTCTTT. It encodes CASSLAGAYRTTEAFF.

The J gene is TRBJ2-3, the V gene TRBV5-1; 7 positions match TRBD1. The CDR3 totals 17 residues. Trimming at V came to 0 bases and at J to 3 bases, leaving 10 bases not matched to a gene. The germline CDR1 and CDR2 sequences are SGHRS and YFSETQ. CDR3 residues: CASSLDVRAGGTDTQYF. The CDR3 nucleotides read TGCGCCAGCAGCTTGGATGTACGGGCAGGGGGAACAGATACGCAGTATTTT.